Listed here are 25 T cell receptor beta chains from one sample, sequenced in a study of spatial heterogeneity in lung cancer. Time point specified: blood at routine non-recurrence follow-up after resection. Sequencing of whole RNA from tumor, nontumor lung or frozen PBMC involved no sorting. TCRdb itself ran the 5' RACE reads through MiXCR, one entry per CDR3 protein. The sample contains 51,000 or so distinct CDR3 sequences, about 7.4% of which appear only once. The input for sequencing was PBMCs, taken at follow-up. The receptors stem from a female donor with early-stage non-small cell lung cancer.

This clonotype was seen many times. The CDR3 region is CASSLARGLKNIQYF. CDR3 sequence (DNA): TGTGCCAGCAGCTTAGCGCGGGGGCTCAAAAACATTCAGTACTTC. The chain has TRBV7-8 and TRBJ2-4, with D perhaps TRBD2 (7 bases). V was trimmed by 0 bases and J by 3 bases, leaving 9 bases between them. The CDR3 length is 15 residues. Germline CDR1 reads SGHVS; CDR2 reads FQNEAQ.

This clonotype was detected ten times or more. The chain combines TRBV5-1 with TRBJ2-5; D is ambiguous. From germline, CDR1 is SGHRS and CDR2 YFSETQ. V dropped 0 bases and J dropped 2 bases, with 11 bases sitting between them. The CDR3 contains 15 residues. The CDR3 DNA reads as TGCGCCAGCAGCTTGGCCCTGGCCGGACAAGAGACCCAGTACTTC. Translated: CASSLALAGQETQYF.

This clonotype was counted many times. This chain links TRBV20-1 with TRBJ1-1; D is unclear. The CDR3 sequence is 12 residues long. The germline CDR1 and CDR2 sequences are DFQATT and SNEGSKA (reference sequence). The V end lost 6 bases, the J end lost 3 bases, and 11 bases lay between the germline ends. The DNA for the CDR3 is TGCAGTGCCTCTAGAGGGTACACTGAAGCTTTCTTT. Translating gives CSASRGYTEAFF.

This clonotype was counted many times. V is TRBV2 and J is TRBJ2-5, with unresolved D. CDR3 length: 13 amino acids. V lost 3 bases to trimming and J lost 7 bases, with 12 bases between them. The V gene's germline CDR1 is SNHLY and CDR2 FYNNEI. The CDR3 spells CASSEQSSGTQYF. The DNA for the CDR3 is TGTGCCAGCAGTGAGCAGTCCTCCGGGACCCAGTACTTC.

This clonotype appeared a few times. The CDR3 loop is CSARTGYGRTDTQYF. The CDR3 bases are TGCAGTGCCCGGACGGGGTACGGCCGCACAGATACGCAGTATTTT. The rearrangement uses TRBV20-1 and TRBJ2-3; D perhaps matches TRBD2 (5 bases). The germline gives CDR1 DFQATT, CDR2 SNEGSKA (reference sequence). Trimming pared 6 bases from V and 1 base from J, leaving 17 bases between. The CDR3 extends over 15 amino acids.

This clonotype is a singleton in its sample. With a much larger clone just one base away, this may be a read error. The V call is TRBV6-6, the J call TRBJ2-7; 9 bases are shared with TRBD1. V trimming: 5 bases; J trimming: 2 bases; junction bases outside the gene matches: 7. There are 15 residues in the CDR3. Germline-derived CDR1 and CDR2 are MNHNY and SVGAGI (reference sequence). DNA for the CDR3: TGTGCCAGCAGTACCGGGACAGGGAGTACCTACGAGCAGTACTTC. It is translated as CASSTGTGSTYEQYF.

This clonotype was counted at least ten times. V and J are TRBV25-1 and TRBJ2-2; the D gene is possibly TRBD1 (5 bases). The length of the CDR3 is 14 residues. The V end lost 7 bases, the J end lost 5 bases, and 14 bases lay between the germline ends. Germline V gene sequence: CDR1 MGHDK, CDR2 SYGVNS. The CDR3 DNA reads as TGTGCCAGCAATGCACAGGACGCTACCGGGGAGCTGTTTTTT. Translation: CASNAQDATGELFF.

V is TRBV25-1 and J is TRBJ1-1; TRBD1 matches at 9 bases. This CDR3 contains 14 residues. The junction had 6 bases not matched to a gene; V was cut back by 0 bases and J by 10 bases. CDR1 MGHDK and CDR2 SYGVNS come from the germline V gene. CDR3 residues: CASSEYRDRAIAFF. The CDR3 region has the DNA TGTGCCAGCAGTGAATATAGGGACAGGGCTATAGCTTTCTTT.

This chain connects TRBV20-1 to TRBJ1-2; no reliable D call. This CDR3 is 13 amino acids long. The V gene lost 7 bases and the J gene lost 3 bases, with 15 bases spanning the gap. Germline lookup yields CDR1 DFQATT and CDR2 SNEGSKA (reference sequence). CDR3 DNA: TGCAGTGAACTGGGTGAGGGCTACTATGGCTACACCTTC. Protein product: CSELGEGYYGYTF.

This clonotype has just a few counts. V is TRBV7-3 and J is TRBJ1-1; perhaps TRBD1 as D (6 bases). Trimming took 1 base from V and 0 from J, leaving 6 bases between them. This CDR3 spans 14 amino acids. CDR1 is SGHTA, CDR2 FQGTGA, per germline. CDR3 region: CASSLNRVNTEAFF. CDR3 coding DNA: TGTGCCAGCAGCTTAAACAGGGTGAACACTGAAGCTTTCTTT. Full variable domain (outside the CDR3, taken from reference TRBV7-3 and TRBJ1-1): GAGVSQTPSNKVTEKGKYVELRCDPISGHTALYWYRQSLGQGPEFLIYFQGTGAADDSGLPNDRFFAVRPEGSVSTLKIQRTERGDSAVYLCASSLNRVNTEAFFGQGTRLTVV.

This clonotype is labeled as medium-sized (0.01 to 0.1%). The rearrangement joins TRBV7-2 to TRBJ1-4, with D unclear. The CDR3 totals 14 residues. V was trimmed by 1 base and J by 6 bases, leaving 9 bases between them. Germline values: CDR1 SGHTA, CDR2 FQGNSA. CDR3 sequence reads: CASSLVFGDEKLFF. Here the CDR3 DNA reads TGTGCCAGCAGCTTAGTATTCGGGGATGAAAAACTGTTTTTT. Variable domain in full (rest from reference TRBV7-2 and TRBJ1-4): GAGVSQSPSNKVTEKGKDVELRCDPISGHTALYWYRQSLGQGLEFLIYFQGNSAPDKSGLPSDRFSAERTGGSVSTLTIQRTQQEDSAVYLCASSLVFGDEKLFFGSGTQLSVL.

V usage is TRBV11-2 and J usage is TRBJ1-1; no firm D call. The CDR3 contains 12 residues. Germline-derived CDR1 and CDR2 are SGHAT and FQNNGV. V lost 5 bases and J lost 6, with 10 bases in between. The CDR3 DNA reads TGTGCCAGCAGCCAAGGCCGCGCTGAAGCTTTCTTT. Translating it yields CASSQGRAEAFF.

This clonotype has at least ten counts. The chain carries TRBV7-6 and TRBJ2-3; 11 bases map to TRBD2. Germline V gene lookup returns CDR1 SGHVS and CDR2 FNYEAQ. Trimming at V came to 5 bases and at J to 2 bases, leaving 6 bases not matched to a gene. The CDR3 loop spans 16 amino acids. The CDR3 spells CASSPGTSGFTDTQYF. The CDR3 DNA sequence: TGTGCCAGCAGCCCCGGGACTAGCGGTTTCACAGATACGCAGTATTTT.

This clonotype came up many times. The chain carries TRBV7-2 and TRBJ1-1, with 7 bases identical to TRBD1. Germline V gives CDR1 SGHTA, CDR2 FQGNSA. Trimming took 5 bases from V and 7 from J; bases not matched to a gene: 10. The CDR3 has 14 residues. The CDR3 nucleotides are TGTGCCAGCAGCCGGAACAGGGGATCGGGTGAAGCTTTCTTT. Translated: CASSRNRGSGEAFF.

This clonotype turned up a few times. The J gene is TRBJ2-2, the V gene TRBV11-2; no clear D. The CDR3 consists of 13 residues. V was pared by 10 bases and J by 5 bases, with 14 bases between. CDR1 is SGHAT, CDR2 FQNNGV, per germline. The CDR3 is CANGRQRTGELFF. The CDR3, as DNA: TGTGCCAACGGACGCCAGAGGACCGGGGAGCTGTTTTTT.

The V call is TRBV7-9, the J call TRBJ2-7; no firm D call. V lost 5 bases, J lost 3 bases, and 14 bases lay in between. Per the germline V gene, CDR1 is SEHNR and CDR2 is FQNEAQ (reference sequence). There are 14 residues in the CDR3. CDR3 sequence reads: CASSPALNDYEQYF. DNA of the CDR3: TGTGCCAGCAGCCCCGCCCTAAACGACTACGAGCAGTACTTC.

This clonotype was counted only a few times. The V call is TRBV5-1, the J call TRBJ2-6, with a possible D match to TRBD2 (6 bases). The ends were cut back, 6 bases at V and 2 bases at J, with 12 bases in the middle. Germline-derived CDR1 and CDR2 are SGHRS and YFSETQ. This CDR3 has 15 residues. The CDR3 reads CASTMGRPGANVLTF. The DNA of the CDR3 is TGCGCCAGCACCATGGGGAGGCCTGGGGCCAACGTCCTGACTTTC.

This clonotype was seen more than once but under ten times. The rearrangement uses TRBV5-1 and TRBJ2-3; D remains ambiguous. The CDR3 is 13 amino acids. Trimming removed 4 bases at V and 2 bases at J, with 8 bases between. Germline CDR1 SGHRS, CDR2 YFSETQ. The CDR3 DNA reads as TGCGCCAGCAGCCCCCATGACACAGATACGCAGTATTTT. It codes for CASSPHDTDTQYF.

Concerning this clonotype: A much larger clonotype is one base distant, so this may be a read error. The chain has TRBV27 and TRBJ2-7, with 8 positions matching TRBD2. The germline gives CDR1 MNHEY, CDR2 SMNVEV (reference sequence). With 4 bases clipped from V and 3 bases from J, the junction kept 11 bases outside the gene matches. The CDR3 has 16 amino acids. CDR3 coding DNA: TGTGCCAGCAGTTCGAGACTAGCGTGGAAGCTCTACGAGCAGTACTTC. Amino acids: CASSSRLAWKLYEQYF.

This clonotype was seen repeatedly, ten times or more. The V gene is TRBV27, the J gene TRBJ1-1; D gene ambiguous. This CDR3 has 13 residues. The V and J ends lost 5 bases and 3 bases respectively, with 10 bases between them. Germline V gives CDR1 MNHEY, CDR2 SMNVEV (reference sequence). The CDR3 sequence: CASSLIMYTEAFF. The CDR3 bases are TGTGCCAGCAGTCTAATTATGTACACTGAAGCTTTCTTT.

This clonotype has at least ten counts. The chain combines TRBV20-1 with TRBJ1-1, with TRBD1 as a possible D gene (5 bases). The V end lost 6 bases, the J end lost 4 bases, and 12 bases lay between the germline ends. The CDR3 is 12 residues long. Germline V gene data show CDR1 as DFQATT and CDR2 as SNEGSKA (reference sequence). The CDR3 sequence is CSAAKGVTEAFF. The CDR3 region has the DNA TGCAGTGCCGCCAAAGGGGTCACTGAAGCTTTCTTT.

This clonotype was counted ten times or more. The genes are TRBV6-5 and TRBJ1-2; no clear D. CDR1 is MNHEY and CDR2 is SVGAGI in the germline V gene. The CDR3 is 14 amino acids. V shed 6 bases and J shed 2 bases, with 13 bases lying between them. The CDR3 loop reads CASRPPGFNYGYTF. The DNA of the CDR3 is TGTGCCAGCAGGCCCCCGGGGTTCAACTATGGCTACACCTTC.

This clonotype was picked up many times. J is TRBJ1-2 and V is TRBV10-3; a weak D match, TRBD1 (6 bases). In germline, CDR1 is ENHRY, CDR2 SYGVKD. With 4 bases removed from V and 6 bases from J, the gap between germline ends came to 9 bases. The CDR3 covers 12 residues. The CDR3 coding sequence is TGTGCCATCAGTGGGCACAGGGATGGCTACACCTTC. Its protein is CAISGHRDGYTF.

This chain connects TRBV5-1 to TRBJ2-3; 7 nucleotides match TRBD1. Losses at the gene ends were 4 bases for V and 1 base for J; bases not matched to a gene: 6. This CDR3 has 15 residues. Germline V gives CDR1 SGHRS, CDR2 YFSETQ. This chain's CDR3 is CASSVRDSGTDTQYF. For the CDR3, the DNA is TGCGCCAGCAGCGTCCGGGACAGCGGCACAGATACGCAGTATTTT.

V gene TRBV4-1 combines with J gene TRBJ2-5; TRBD2 aligns across 7 bases. Germline V gives CDR1 MGHRA, CDR2 YSYEKL. This CDR3 contains 15 residues. Trimming cost V 1 base and J 5 bases; bases outside gene matches: 7. In DNA form, the CDR3 reads TGCGCCAGCAGCCAAGCGTCTGGGGGAGGGGAGACCCAGTACTTC. Translation: CASSQASGGGETQYF.